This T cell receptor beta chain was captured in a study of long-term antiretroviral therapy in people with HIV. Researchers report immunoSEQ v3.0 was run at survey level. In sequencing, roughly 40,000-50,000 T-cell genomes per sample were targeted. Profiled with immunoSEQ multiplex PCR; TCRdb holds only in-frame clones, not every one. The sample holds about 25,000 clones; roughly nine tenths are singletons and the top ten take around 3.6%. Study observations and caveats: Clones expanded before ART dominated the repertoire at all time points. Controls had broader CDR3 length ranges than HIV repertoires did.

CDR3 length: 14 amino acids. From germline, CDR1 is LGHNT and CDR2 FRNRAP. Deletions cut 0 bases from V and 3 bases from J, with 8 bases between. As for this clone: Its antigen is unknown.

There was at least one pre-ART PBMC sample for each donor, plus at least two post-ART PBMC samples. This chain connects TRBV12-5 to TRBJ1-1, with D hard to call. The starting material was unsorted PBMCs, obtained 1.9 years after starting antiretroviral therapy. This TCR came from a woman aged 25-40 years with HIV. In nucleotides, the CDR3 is TGTGCTAGTGGTTTGGTAGCTGGATACACTGAAGCTTTCTTT. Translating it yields CASGLVAGYTEAFF.